The rows below give T cell receptor beta chains drawn from one sample of a study of OX40 agonist ivuxolimab in advanced cancers. Clones were sequenced by immunoSEQ multiplex PCR, and TCRdb holds only the in-frame ones, with some missing. The sample lists tens of thousands of clones, around 80% occurring once. This sample comprised CD4+ or CD8+ T cells sorted from blood, obtained in a trial of the OX40 agonist ivuxolimab. These receptors were collected from an adult with an advanced solid tumor such as melanoma, head and neck, liver or kidney cancer. Each CDR3 is given with its conserved first and last residue. The order of the fields is V gene, D gene, clone size, J gene, CDR3 protein, CDR3 DNA. A D gene is named only where the DNA matches it firmly. Clone size appears in some rows only: once, few, many, or a class for an expanded clone.

V: TRBV6-5
D: TRBD2
size: -
J: TRBJ2-1
CDR3: CASSLLAGGNNEQFF
DNA: TGTGCCAGCAGTTTGCTAGCGGGAGGGAACAATGAGCAGTTCTTC

V: TRBV11-2
D: TRBD2
size: -
J: TRBJ2-3
CDR3: CASSLRLAGLPDTQYF
DNA: TGTGCCAGCAGCTTACGACTAGCGGGACTTCCAGATACGCAGTATTTT

V: TRBV2
D: -
size: -
J: TRBJ2-2
CDR3: CASSAGTGDRELFF
DNA: TGTGCCAGCAGCGCTGGGACTGGGGACCGGGAGCTGTTTTTT

V: TRBV2
D: -
size: -
J: TRBJ1-1
CDR3: CASHLGGNTEAFF
DNA: TGTGCCAGCCACCTGGGAGGGAACACTGAAGCTTTCTTT

V: TRBV9
D: TRBD1
size: -
J: TRBJ2-1
CDR3: CASSVEGQSPNEQFF
DNA: TGTGCCAGCAGCGTAGAGGGACAGTCGCCCAATGAGCAGTTCTTC

V: TRBV5-4
D: -
size: -
J: TRBJ2-1
CDR3: CASSKTKNSYNEQFF
DNA: TGTGCCAGCAGTAAAACTAAAAACTCCTACAATGAGCAGTTCTTC

V: TRBV5-1
D: -
size: -
J: TRBJ2-7
CDR3: CASSLDRVGEQYF
DNA: TGCGCCAGCAGCTTGGACAGGGTAGGGGAGCAGTACTTC

V: TRBV30
D: -
size: once
J: TRBJ2-5
CDR3: CAWSVWDWQETQYF
DNA: TGTGCCTGGAGTGTTTGGGACTGGCAAGAGACCCAGTACTTC

V: TRBV2
D: -
size: -
J: TRBJ1-2
CDR3: CARGENRADGYTF
DNA: TGTGCCAGAGGAGAGAACAGGGCCGATGGCTACACCTTC

V: TRBV5-4
D: -
size: once
J: TRBJ2-7
CDR3: CASSLPTLGEQYF
DNA: TGTGCCAGCAGCCTCCCGACTCTTGGGGAGCAGTACTTC

V: TRBV18
D: -
size: -
J: TRBJ1-4
CDR3: CASSQSGATNEKLFF
DNA: TGTGCCAGCTCCCAATCGGGAGCAACTAATGAAAAACTGTTTTTT

V: TRBV11-2
D: TRBD1
size: once
J: TRBJ2-7
CDR3: CASSGQGAYEQYF
DNA: TGTGCCAGCAGCGGACAGGGGGCTTACGAGCAGTACTTC

V: TRBV6-6
D: -
size: -
J: TRBJ2-1
CDR3: CASRSQREQFF
DNA: TGTGCCAGCAGGTCCCAGCGTGAGCAGTTCTTC

V: TRBV11-1
D: TRBD1
size: -
J: TRBJ2-1
CDR3: CASSLRGQLSDEQFF
DNA: TGTGCCAGCAGCTTACGGGGACAGTTAAGCGATGAGCAGTTCTTC

V: TRBV20-1
D: TRBD1
size: -
J: TRBJ2-7
CDR3: CSARTGDEQYF
DNA: TGCAGTGCTAGGACAGGGGATGAGCAGTACTTC

V: TRBV7-2
D: -
size: -
J: TRBJ1-1
CDR3: CASSLGGSSTEAFF
DNA: TGTGCCAGCAGCTTAGGGGGGAGTAGCACTGAAGCTTTCTTT

V: TRBV6-5
D: -
size: -
J: TRBJ1-1
CDR3: CASSETGQNTEAFF
DNA: TGTGCCAGCAGCGAGACAGGACAGAACACTGAAGCTTTCTTT

V: TRBV7-6
D: TRBD1
size: medium-sized
J: TRBJ1-2
CDR3: CASSAGQGNYGYTF
DNA: TGTGCCAGCAGCGCGGGACAGGGGAACTATGGCTACACCTTC

V: TRBV28
D: -
size: -
J: TRBJ2-6
CDR3: CASRTGSSGANVLTF
DNA: TGTGCCAGCAGGACTGGAAGCTCTGGGGCCAACGTCCTGACTTTC

V: TRBV6-1
D: TRBD1
size: few
J: TRBJ1-5
CDR3: CASSWTGEVGQPQHF
DNA: TGTGCCAGCAGTTGGACAGGGGAGGTAGGCCAGCCCCAGCATTTT

V: TRBV5-8
D: -
size: -
J: TRBJ2-6
CDR3: CASSLDFSGANVLTF
DNA: TGTGCCAGCAGCTTGGATTTCTCTGGGGCCAACGTCCTGACTTTC

V: TRBV10-1
D: -
size: -
J: TRBJ1-2
CDR3: CATLIAGYTF
DNA: TGCGCCACCCTTATAGCCGGCTACACCTTC

V: TRBV15
D: -
size: -
J: TRBJ1-1
CDR3: CATSRDRVMNTEAFF
DNA: TGTGCCACCAGCAGAGATCGCGTCATGAACACTGAAGCTTTCTTT

V: TRBV5-4
D: -
size: -
J: TRBJ1-2
CDR3: CASSFYTLGYGEYGYTF
DNA: TGTGCCAGCAGCTTTTACACCCTAGGGTACGGTGAATATGGCTACACCTTC

V: TRBV7-8
D: -
size: -
J: TRBJ1-2
CDR3: CASSLVTGEDGYTF
DNA: TGTGCCAGCAGCTTAGTCACGGGGGAAGACGGCTACACCTTC

V: TRBV7-9
D: TRBD2
size: -
J: TRBJ2-2
CDR3: CASRPTSGGYTGELFF
DNA: TGTGCCAGCAGACCGACTAGCGGGGGGTACACCGGGGAGCTGTTTTTT

V: TRBV29-1
D: TRBD2
size: -
J: TRBJ2-5
CDR3: CSVMRTRAEETQYF
DNA: TGCAGCGTTATGAGGACTAGGGCGGAAGAGACCCAGTACTTC

V: TRBV29-1
D: -
size: -
J: TRBJ2-3
CDR3: CSVGGRTSTDTQYF
DNA: TGCAGCGTTGGTGGGAGAACCTCCACAGATACGCAGTATTTT

V: TRBV27
D: TRBD1
size: -
J: TRBJ1-1
CDR3: CASSLQGDTEAFF
DNA: TGTGCCAGCAGTTTACAGGGGGACACTGAAGCTTTCTTT

V: TRBV4-1
D: TRBD1
size: -
J: TRBJ2-7
CDR3: CASSPVDRSYEQYF
DNA: TGCGCCAGCAGCCCTGTGGACAGGTCCTACGAGCAGTACTTC

V: TRBV4-2
D: -
size: -
J: TRBJ2-7
CDR3: CASSQGGFYGNYEQYF
DNA: TGTGCCAGCAGCCAAGGGGGCTTCTACGGGAACTACGAGCAGTACTTC

V: TRBV6-5
D: -
size: -
J: TRBJ1-6
CDR3: CASSYLRSSYNSPLHF
DNA: TGTGCCAGCAGTTACCTTAGGAGCTCCTATAATTCACCCCTCCACTTT

V: TRBV7-3
D: TRBD2
size: few
J: TRBJ2-1
CDR3: CASSLNQRGSLNEQFF
DNA: TGTGCCAGCAGCTTAAACCAGCGGGGGTCGTTAAATGAGCAGTTCTTC

V: TRBV7-9
D: -
size: -
J: TRBJ2-7
CDR3: CASSPVWTRASEQYF
DNA: TGTGCCAGCAGTCCTGTCTGGACACGGGCGAGCGAGCAGTACTTC

V: TRBV25-1
D: -
size: -
J: TRBJ1-6
CDR3: CASSEVAGDLGPLHF
DNA: TGTGCCAGCAGTGAAGTGGCAGGGGACCTGGGACCCCTCCACTTT

V: TRBV14
D: -
size: -
J: TRBJ2-1
CDR3: CASSQDLVNEQFF
DNA: TGTGCCAGCAGCCAAGATTTGGTCAATGAGCAGTTCTTC

V: TRBV23-1
D: -
size: -
J: TRBJ1-6
CDR3: CASSHRRSSYNSPLHF
DNA: TGCGCCAGCAGTCACCGCAGGAGCTCCTATAATTCACCCCTCCACTTT

V: TRBV30
D: TRBD1
size: -
J: TRBJ1-4
CDR3: CAWSPPGTATNEKLFF
DNA: TGTGCCTGGAGTCCCCCCGGGACAGCAACTAATGAAAAACTGTTTTTT

V: TRBV5-4
D: -
size: -
J: TRBJ2-7
CDR3: CASSLFRGGSYEQYF
DNA: TGTGCCAGCAGCTTGTTCAGGGGCGGCTCCTACGAGCAGTACTTC

V: TRBV5-8
D: -
size: -
J: TRBJ1-2
CDR3: CATAARGTSYGYTF
DNA: TGTGCCACAGCAGCGAGGGGAACATCCTATGGCTACACCTTC

V: TRBV7-8
D: TRBD1
size: -
J: TRBJ1-4
CDR3: CASSPQGGTGGREKLFF
DNA: TGTGCCAGCAGCCCTCAGGGGGGTACCGGGGGGCGCGAAAAACTGTTTTTT

V: TRBV7-9
D: -
size: once
J: TRBJ2-1
CDR3: CASSFRRAYEQFF
DNA: TGTGCCAGCAGCTTTCGGAGGGCGTATGAGCAGTTCTTC

V: TRBV11-3
D: TRBD2
size: few
J: TRBJ2-1
CDR3: CASSPTSGGAGEQFF
DNA: TGTGCCAGCAGCCCCACTAGCGGGGGGGCCGGTGAGCAGTTCTTC

V: TRBV29-1
D: -
size: -
J: TRBJ2-1
CDR3: CSVDSGSIYNEQFF
DNA: TGCAGCGTTGATTCCGGGAGTATCTACAATGAGCAGTTCTTC

V: TRBV28
D: -
size: -
J: TRBJ2-7
CDR3: CASSLTVSYEQYF
DNA: TGTGCCAGCAGTTTAACGGTCTCCTACGAGCAGTACTTC

V: TRBV25-1
D: TRBD2
size: -
J: TRBJ2-1
CDR3: CASRTSGNYNEQFF
DNA: TGTGCCAGCAGGACTAGCGGGAACTACAATGAGCAGTTCTTC

V: TRBV6-1
D: -
size: -
J: TRBJ2-6
CDR3: CASSEQGGANVLTF
DNA: TGTGCCAGCAGTGAACAGGGGGGGGCCAACGTCCTGACTTTC

V: TRBV25-1
D: -
size: -
J: TRBJ2-3
CDR3: CASTSALTQYF
DNA: TGTGCCAGCACATCAGCGTTGACGCAGTATTTT

V: TRBV30
D: -
size: -
J: TRBJ1-5
CDR3: CAWSPNRGAWNQPQHF
DNA: TGTGCCTGGAGTCCGAATCGGGGGGCATGGAATCAGCCCCAGCATTTT

V: TRBV19
D: -
size: -
J: TRBJ2-7
CDR3: CASSSAYEQYF
DNA: TGTGCCAGTAGTTCCGCCTACGAGCAGTACTTC

V: TRBV2
D: TRBD2
size: -
J: TRBJ2-1
CDR3: CASSEGLAGYNEQFF
DNA: TGTGCCAGCAGTGAGGGTCTAGCGGGATACAATGAGCAGTTCTTC

V: TRBV9
D: -
size: -
J: TRBJ1-3
CDR3: CASSVEGRNTIYF
DNA: TGTGCCAGCAGCGTAGAGGGGAGAAACACCATATATTTT

V: TRBV18
D: -
size: -
J: TRBJ2-5
CDR3: CASSQGSAETQYF
DNA: TGTGCCAGCTCACAAGGGTCGGCAGAGACCCAGTACTTC

V: TRBV5-6
D: TRBD1
size: -
J: TRBJ1-3
CDR3: CASSRTGVGDTIYF
DNA: TGTGCCAGCAGCAGGACAGGGGTTGGGGACACCATATATTTT

V: TRBV6-5
D: TRBD1
size: few
J: TRBJ2-3
CDR3: CASRRQGDTQYF
DNA: TGTGCCAGCAGGAGACAGGGAGATACGCAGTATTTT

V: TRBV7-3
D: TRBD1
size: few
J: TRBJ1-1
CDR3: CASSLTNRQGMKEHMNTEAFF
DNA: TGTGCCAGCAGCTTAACGAATCGACAGGGCATGAAAGAGCATATGAACACTGAAGCTTTCTTT

V: TRBV19
D: -
size: -
J: TRBJ2-5
CDR3: CASSMYQETQYF
DNA: TGTGCCAGTAGTATGTACCAAGAGACCCAGTACTTC

V: TRBV30
D: -
size: -
J: TRBJ2-7
CDR3: CASSPGSYEQYF
DNA: TGTGCCTCCTCCCCTGGATCCTACGAGCAGTACTTC

V: TRBV30
D: -
size: -
J: TRBJ2-1
CDR3: CAWRGSLVRSQFF
DNA: TGTGCCTGGAGGGGTAGCTTGGTTCGCTCGCAGTTCTTC

V: TRBV9
D: TRBD2
size: once
J: TRBJ2-5
CDR3: CASSVGPSGSVETQYF
DNA: TGTGCCAGCAGCGTAGGTCCTAGCGGGAGCGTGGAGACCCAGTACTTC